A selection of T cell receptor beta chains follows, all from one sample in a study of somatic mutations in cytotoxic T cells in rheumatoid arthritis. The table came from immunoSEQ multiplex PCR; TCRdb's copy has only in-frame clones and leaves some out. This table has more than 15,000 clones, about four fifths appearing once. The sample taken for sequencing was CD8+ T cells sorted from blood. The source of these receptors is an adult with rheumatoid arthritis. Both conserved end residues are part of each CDR3. The order of the fields is J gene, D gene, V gene, clone size, CDR3 DNA, CDR3 protein. The D gene is left open where the match is weak. A row's size may be missing; if present it is once, few, many or a size class.

J: TRBJ2-7
D: -
V: TRBV19
size: few
DNA: TGTGCCAGTAGTATAGTCTACCAGGGATACGAGCAGTACTTC
CDR3: CASSIVYQGYEQYF

J: TRBJ1-1
D: -
V: TRBV27
size: -
DNA: TGTGCCAGCAGTTTATCGGGAGCAGCTGAAGCTTTCTTT
CDR3: CASSLSGAAEAFF

J: TRBJ1-1
D: TRBD1
V: TRBV19
size: -
DNA: TGTGCCAGTAGCCCAGGGGGGGTGAACACTGAAGCTTTCTTT
CDR3: CASSPGGVNTEAFF

J: TRBJ2-7
D: TRBD1
V: TRBV2
size: few
DNA: TGTGCCAGCAGTAGCCGGGACAGGGGGGACTACGAGCAGTACTTC
CDR3: CASSSRDRGDYEQYF

J: TRBJ1-4
D: -
V: TRBV6-6
size: -
DNA: TGTGCCAGCGGCACAGACAGGTTAACTATTAATGAAAAACTGTTTTTT
CDR3: CASGTDRLTINEKLFF

J: TRBJ2-7
D: -
V: TRBV9
size: -
DNA: TGTGCCAGCAGCGTAGGAAGCGAGCAGTACTTC
CDR3: CASSVGSEQYF

J: TRBJ1-1
D: -
V: TRBV5-6
size: -
DNA: TGTGCCAGCAGCTTGGGAGGGGGTTTCACTGAAGCTTTCTTT
CDR3: CASSLGGGFTEAFF

J: TRBJ2-3
D: -
V: TRBV6-5
size: -
DNA: TGTGCCAGCAGTTACTCGGCAGCAGATACGCAGTATTTT
CDR3: CASSYSAADTQYF

J: TRBJ2-7
D: TRBD2
V: TRBV11-2
size: -
DNA: TGTGCCAGCAGTTCCAGGGAGGGCGAGCAGTACTTC
CDR3: CASSSREGEQYF

J: TRBJ2-5
D: TRBD2
V: TRBV11-2
size: -
DNA: TGTGCCAGCAGCACCTATTATGCGGGGGGACTTAGAGAGACCCAGTACTTC
CDR3: CASSTYYAGGLRETQYF

J: TRBJ2-7
D: -
V: TRBV21-1
size: -
DNA: TGTGCCAGCAGCAGAGGGGGACGTTCCTACGAGCAGTACTTC
CDR3: CASSRGGRSYEQYF

J: TRBJ2-7
D: TRBD2
V: TRBV9
size: -
DNA: TGTGCCAGCAGCGGGACTAGTAGTATGCACGAGCAGTACTTC
CDR3: CASSGTSSMHEQYF